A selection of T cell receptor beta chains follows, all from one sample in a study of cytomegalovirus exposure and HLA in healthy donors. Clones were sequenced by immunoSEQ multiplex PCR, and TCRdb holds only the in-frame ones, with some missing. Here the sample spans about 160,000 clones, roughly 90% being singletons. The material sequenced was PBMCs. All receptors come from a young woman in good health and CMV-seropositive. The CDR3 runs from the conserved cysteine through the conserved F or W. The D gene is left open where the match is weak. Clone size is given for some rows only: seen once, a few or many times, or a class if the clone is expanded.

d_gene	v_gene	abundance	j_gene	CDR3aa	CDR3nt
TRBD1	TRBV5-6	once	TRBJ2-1	CASSRGLSDPVEQFF	TGTGCCAGCAGCAGGGGGCTTTCGGATCCGGTAGAGCAGTTCTTC
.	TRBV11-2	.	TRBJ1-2	CASSYTGSRGYTF	TGTGCCAGCAGCTACACAGGGAGCAGGGGCTACACCTTC
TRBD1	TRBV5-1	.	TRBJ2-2	CASSSSTGGASYTGELFF	TGCGCCAGCAGCTCATCTACAGGGGGCGCCAGTTACACCGGGGAGCTGTTTTTT
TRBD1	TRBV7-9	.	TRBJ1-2	CASSLGISRDRASNYGYTF	TGTGCCAGCAGCTTAGGGATTAGTCGGGACAGGGCTTCAAACTATGGCTACACCTTC
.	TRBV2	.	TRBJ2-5	CASSRENQETQYF	TGTGCCAGCAGCCGGGAGAACCAAGAGACCCAGTACTTC
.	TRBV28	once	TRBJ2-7	CASSRGDNSYEQYF	TGTGCCAGCAGCCGAGGGGACAACTCCTACGAGCAGTACTTC
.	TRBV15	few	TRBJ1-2	CATSRGWGSFLGGEGYTF	TGTGCCACCAGCAGAGGATGGGGTTCATTTTTGGGGGGAGAAGGCTACACCTTC
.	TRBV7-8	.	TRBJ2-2	CASSHRTDNTGELFF	TGTGCCAGCAGCCACCGGACAGACAACACCGGGGAGCTGTTTTTT
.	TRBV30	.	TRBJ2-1	CAWSGLYNEQFF	TGTGCCTGGAGCGGACTCTACAATGAGCAGTTCTTC
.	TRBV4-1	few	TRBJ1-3	CASSQHRALSSGNTIYF	TGCGCCAGCAGCCAGCACAGGGCCTTGAGCTCTGGAAACACCATATATTTT
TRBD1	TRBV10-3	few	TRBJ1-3	CAISESTGARNTIYF	TGTGCCATCAGTGAGTCGACAGGGGCGAGAAACACCATATATTTT
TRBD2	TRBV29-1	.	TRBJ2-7	CSVVTSASYEQYF	TGCAGCGTGGTGACTAGCGCCTCCTACGAGCAGTACTTC
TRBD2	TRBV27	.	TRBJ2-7	CASKSGSGRWYEQYF	TGTGCCAGCAAAAGTGGTAGCGGGAGGTGGTACGAGCAGTACTTC
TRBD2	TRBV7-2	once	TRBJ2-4	CASSQGLGNIQYF	TGTGCCAGCAGCCAGGGACTAGGGAACATTCAGTACTTC
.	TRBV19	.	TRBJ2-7	CASSIERQSYEQYF	TGTGCCAGTAGTATAGAGAGGCAGAGCTACGAGCAGTACTTC
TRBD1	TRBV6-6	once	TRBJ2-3	CASRKTGSTDTQYF	TGTGCCAGCAGAAAGACAGGGAGCACAGATACGCAGTATTTT
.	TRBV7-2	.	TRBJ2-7	CASSLVQFHEQYF	TGTGCCAGCAGCTTAGTCCAGTTCCACGAGCAGTACTTC
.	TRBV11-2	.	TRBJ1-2	CASRPAGRGVYGYTF	TGTGCCAGCAGACCCGCCGGCAGGGGAGTCTATGGCTACACCTTC
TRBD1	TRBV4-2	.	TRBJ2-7	CASSLGTGAYEQYF	TGTGCCAGCAGCCTGGGGACAGGGGCCTACGAGCAGTACTTC
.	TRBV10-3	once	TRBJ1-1	CAIRPEARTGAFF	TGTGCCATCAGGCCAGAGGCACGAACCGGGGCTTTCTTT
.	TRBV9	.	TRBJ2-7	CASSNTPLALGEQYF	TGTGCCAGCAGCAACACACCTCTAGCGCTGGGCGAGCAGTACTTC
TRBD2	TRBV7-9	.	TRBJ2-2	CASSPGLSNTGELFF	TGTGCCAGCAGCCCGGGACTATCAAACACCGGGGAGCTGTTTTTT
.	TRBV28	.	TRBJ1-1	CASCRQPNTEAFF	TGTGCCAGTTGCCGACAGCCTAACACTGAAGCTTTCTTT
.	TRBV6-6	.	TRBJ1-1	CASARAPEAFF	TGTGCCAGCGCGAGGGCCCCTGAAGCTTTCTTT
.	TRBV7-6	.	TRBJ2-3	CASSFDRAGSGTDTQYF	TGTGCCAGCAGCTTCGATAGAGCGGGCAGTGGCACAGATACGCAGTATTTT
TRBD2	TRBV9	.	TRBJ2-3	CASSVAGGLGDTQYF	TGTGCCAGCAGCGTAGCGGGAGGCTTGGGAGATACGCAGTATTTT
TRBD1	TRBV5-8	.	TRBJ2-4	CASRRTGENIQYF	TGTGCCAGCAGACGGACAGGCGAAAACATTCAGTACTTC